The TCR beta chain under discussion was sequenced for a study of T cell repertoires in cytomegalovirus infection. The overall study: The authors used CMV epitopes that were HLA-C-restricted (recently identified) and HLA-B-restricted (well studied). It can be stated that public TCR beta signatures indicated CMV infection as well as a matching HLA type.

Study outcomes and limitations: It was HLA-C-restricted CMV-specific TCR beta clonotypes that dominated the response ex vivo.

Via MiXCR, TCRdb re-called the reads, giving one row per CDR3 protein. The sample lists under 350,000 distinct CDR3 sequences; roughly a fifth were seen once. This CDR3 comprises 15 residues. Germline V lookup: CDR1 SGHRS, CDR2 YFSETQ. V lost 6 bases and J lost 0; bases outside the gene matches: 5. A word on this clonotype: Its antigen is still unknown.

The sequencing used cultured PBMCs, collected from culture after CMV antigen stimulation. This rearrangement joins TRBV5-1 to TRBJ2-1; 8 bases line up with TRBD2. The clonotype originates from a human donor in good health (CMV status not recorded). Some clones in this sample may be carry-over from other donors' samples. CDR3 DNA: TGCGCCAGCACCACCAGCGGGAGCTCCTACAATGAGCAGTTCTTC. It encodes CASTTSGSSYNEQFF.